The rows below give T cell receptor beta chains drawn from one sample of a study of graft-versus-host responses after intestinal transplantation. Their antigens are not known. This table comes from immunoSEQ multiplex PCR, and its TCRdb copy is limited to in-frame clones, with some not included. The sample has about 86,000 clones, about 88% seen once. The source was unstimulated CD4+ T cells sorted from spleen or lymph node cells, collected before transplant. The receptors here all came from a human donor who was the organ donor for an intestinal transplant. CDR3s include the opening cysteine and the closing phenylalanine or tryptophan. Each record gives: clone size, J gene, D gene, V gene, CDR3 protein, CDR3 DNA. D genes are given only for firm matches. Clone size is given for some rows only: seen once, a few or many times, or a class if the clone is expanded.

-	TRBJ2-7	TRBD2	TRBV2	CASSVPTTPGTSFGEQYF	TGTGCCAGCAGTGTCCCCACCACCCCCGGGACTAGCTTCGGCGAGCAGTACTTC
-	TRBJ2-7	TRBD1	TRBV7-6	CASSRGGTGGYEQYF	TGTGCCAGCAGCCGAGGCGGGACAGGGGGCTACGAGCAGTACTTC
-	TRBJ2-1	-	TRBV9	CASSPRGDPYNEQFF	TGTGCCAGCAGCCCTCGCGGGGACCCCTACAATGAGCAGTTCTTC
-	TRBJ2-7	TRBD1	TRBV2	CARGQGYEQYF	TGTGCCAGGGGACAGGGCTACGAGCAGTACTTC
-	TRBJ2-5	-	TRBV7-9	CASSFSYPTQETQYF	TGTGCCAGCAGCTTCAGTTATCCCACCCAAGAGACCCAGTACTTC
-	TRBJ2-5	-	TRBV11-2	CASRMLGGADQETQYF	TGTGCCAGCAGGATGCTTGGGGGCGCTGACCAAGAGACCCAGTACTTC
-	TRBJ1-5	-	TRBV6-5	CATGWTGQPQHF	TGTGCCACCGGGTGGACGGGACAGCCCCAGCATTTT
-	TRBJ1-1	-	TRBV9	CASSVTSGTQGAFF	TGTGCCAGCAGCGTTACGTCCGGGACTCAGGGAGCTTTCTTT
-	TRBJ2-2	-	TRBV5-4	CASSSGQPTGELFF	TGTGCCAGCAGCTCCGGACAGCCTACCGGGGAGCTGTTTTTT
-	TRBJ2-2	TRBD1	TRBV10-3	CAISESGTGVNTGELFF	TGTGCCATCAGTGAGTCGGGGACAGGGGTGAACACCGGGGAGCTGTTTTTT
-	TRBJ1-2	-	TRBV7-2	CASSLLRTAVDYYGYTF	TGTGCCAGCAGCCTACTGAGGACAGCCGTTGATTACTATGGCTACACCTTC
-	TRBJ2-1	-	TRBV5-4	CASSLDLLANNEQFF	TGTGCCAGCAGCTTGGATCTCCTAGCGAATAATGAGCAGTTCTTC
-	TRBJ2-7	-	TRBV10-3	CAITGGGLNEQYF	TGTGCCATCACGGGGGGCGGACTCAACGAGCAGTACTTC
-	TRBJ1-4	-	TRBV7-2	CASSLVSGEKLFF	TGTGCCAGCAGCTTAGTATCGGGTGAAAAACTGTTTTTT
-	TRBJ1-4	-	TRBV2	CASSEAGEHEKLFF	TGTGCCAGCAGTGAAGCCGGAGAACATGAAAAACTGTTTTTT
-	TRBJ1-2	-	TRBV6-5	CASINRLDGYTF	TGTGCCAGCATTAACAGGCTCGATGGCTACACCTTC
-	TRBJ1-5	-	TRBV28	CASTFGGQPQHF	TGTGCCAGCACCTTCGGGGGTCAGCCCCAGCATTTT
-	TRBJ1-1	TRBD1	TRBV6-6	CASRTGSPNTEAFF	TGTGCCAGCAGGACAGGGAGCCCTAACACTGAAGCTTTCTTT
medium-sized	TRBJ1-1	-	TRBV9	CASSVAGGNTEAFF	TGTGCCAGCAGCGTAGCCGGGGGGAACACTGAAGCTTTCTTT
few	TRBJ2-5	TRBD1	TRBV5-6	CATRSTGDQETQYF	TGTGCCACCCGTAGTACAGGGGATCAAGAGACCCAGTACTTC
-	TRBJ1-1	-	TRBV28	CASSSRYPEAFF	TGTGCCAGCAGTTCTAGGTACCCTGAAGCTTTCTTT
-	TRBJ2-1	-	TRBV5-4	CASSLRANNEQFF	TGTGCCAGCAGCTTGAGAGCTAACAATGAGCAGTTCTTC
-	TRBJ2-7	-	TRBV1	CTSSLSGLAGPREQYF	TGCACCAGCAGCCTGAGTGGGCTAGCGGGGCCGCGGGAGCAGTACTTC
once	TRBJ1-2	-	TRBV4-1	CASSQGTSGSGYTF	TGCGCCAGCAGCCAGGGGACATCAGGAAGTGGCTACACCTTC
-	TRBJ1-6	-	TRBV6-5	CASGSRRASPLHF	TGTGCCAGCGGTAGCAGGCGGGCTTCACCCCTCCACTTT
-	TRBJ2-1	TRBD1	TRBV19	CASSTSRTGSYNEQFF	TGTGCCAGTAGTACTTCCCGGACAGGGTCTTACAATGAGCAGTTCTTC
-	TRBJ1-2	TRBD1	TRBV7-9	CASSLGTGDGYTF	TGTGCCAGCAGCCTAGGGACAGGCGATGGCTACACCTTC
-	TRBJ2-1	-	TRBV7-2	CASSYQKLLADEQFF	TGTGCCAGCAGCTACCAAAAGTTATTAGCGGATGAGCAGTTCTTC
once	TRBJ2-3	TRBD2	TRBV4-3	CASSSQWGAAGATDTQYF	TGCGCCAGCAGCTCCCAGTGGGGTGCAGCGGGGGCCACAGATACGCAGTATTTT
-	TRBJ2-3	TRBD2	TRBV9	CASSVRTSGGYTDTQYF	TGTGCCAGCAGCGTACGGACTAGCGGGGGGTACACAGATACGCAGTATTTT
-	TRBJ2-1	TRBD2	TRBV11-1	CASSSGFERGANEQFF	TGTGCCAGCAGCTCCGGATTTGAGCGGGGGGCCAATGAGCAGTTCTTC
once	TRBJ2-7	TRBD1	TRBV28	CASSFAGTGSYEQYF	TGTGCCAGCAGTTTCGCCGGGACAGGGAGTTACGAGCAGTACTTC
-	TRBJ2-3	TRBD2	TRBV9	CASSAGGLADTQYF	TGTGCCAGCAGCGCCGGTGGACTAGCAGATACGCAGTATTTT
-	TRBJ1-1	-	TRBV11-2	CASSLKGHSFF	TGTGCCAGCAGCTTAAAGGGGCATTCTTTCTTT
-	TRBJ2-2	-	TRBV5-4	CASSLDVAVGELFF	TGTGCCAGCAGCCTGGATGTTGCGGTCGGGGAGCTGTTTTTT
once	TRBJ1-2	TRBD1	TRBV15	CATSRLDRPDYGYTF	TGTGCCACCAGCAGATTGGACAGGCCTGACTATGGCTACACCTTC
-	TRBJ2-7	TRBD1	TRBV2	CASRAGTEIYEQYF	TGTGCCAGCAGAGCCGGGACAGAAATTTACGAGCAGTACTTC
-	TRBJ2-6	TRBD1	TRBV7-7	CASSPGQGNSGANVLTF	TGTGCTAGCAGCCCGGGACAGGGTAATTCTGGGGCCAACGTCCTGACTTTC
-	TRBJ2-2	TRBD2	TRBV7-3	CASSLLAGGLAGELFF	TGTGCCAGCAGCTTACTAGCGGGGGGGCTCGCCGGGGAGCTGTTTTTT
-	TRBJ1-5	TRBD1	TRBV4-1	CASSQGDRLGAQPQHF	TGCGCCAGCAGCCAAGGGGACAGGTTGGGCGCTCAGCCCCAGCATTTT
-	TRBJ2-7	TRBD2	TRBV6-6	CASSWTSGRAYEQYF	TGTGCCAGCAGTTGGACTAGCGGGAGGGCCTACGAGCAGTACTTC
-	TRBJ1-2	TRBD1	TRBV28	CASSLGDRVYGYTF	TGTGCCAGCAGTTTAGGGGACAGGGTCTATGGCTACACCTTC
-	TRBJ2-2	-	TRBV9	CASSPPGSNTGELFF	TGTGCCAGCAGCCCCCCGGGATCGAACACCGGGGAGCTGTTTTTT
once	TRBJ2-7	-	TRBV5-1	CASSLEGGTPSYEQYF	TGCGCCAGCAGCTTGGAGGGCGGGACTCCATCCTACGAGCAGTACTTC
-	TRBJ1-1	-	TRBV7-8	CASSFGGTGNTEAFF	TGTGCCAGCAGCTTTGGAGGGACGGGGAACACTGAAGCTTTCTTT
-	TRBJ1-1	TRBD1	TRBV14	CASSRDSREAFF	TGTGCCAGCAGCCGGGACAGCCGTGAAGCTTTCTTT
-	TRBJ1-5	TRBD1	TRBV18	CASSPAGGHQPQHF	TGTGCCAGCTCACCTGCAGGGGGCCATCAGCCCCAGCATTTT
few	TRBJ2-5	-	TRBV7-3	CASSRLSGGRETQYF	TGTGCCAGCAGCCGACTATCCGGGGGACGGGAGACCCAGTACTTC
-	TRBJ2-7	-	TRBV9	CASSVGPGGEQYF	TGTGCCAGCAGCGTAGGACCCGGGGGCGAGCAGTACTTC
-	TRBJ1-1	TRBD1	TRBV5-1	CASRPQGPNTEAFF	TGCGCCAGCAGGCCACAGGGGCCGAACACTGAAGCTTTCTTT
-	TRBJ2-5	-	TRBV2	CASSDNGIQEETQYF	TGTGCCAGCAGTGATAATGGTATACAGGAGGAGACCCAGTACTTC
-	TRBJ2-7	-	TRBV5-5	CASSIQGYEQYF	TGTGCCAGCAGCATACAGGGATACGAGCAGTACTTC
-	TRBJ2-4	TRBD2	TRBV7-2	CASSNRASGSKNIQYF	TGTGCCAGCAGCAACAGGGCTAGCGGGAGCAAAAACATTCAGTACTTC
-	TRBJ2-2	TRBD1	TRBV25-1	CASSVTGGIGELFF	TGTGCCAGCAGTGTAACAGGGGGCATCGGGGAGCTGTTTTTT